One sample yielded the 7 T cell receptor beta chains listed below, sequenced in a study of blood T cell repertoires in COVID-19. Using immunoSEQ multiplex PCR, the repertoire was profiled, and TCRdb retains in-frame clones only, with some absent. The sample yields hundreds of thousands of clones, around nine tenths seen once. Specimen: peripheral blood. The origin of the receptors is a man between 65 and 80 years old with acute or convalescent COVID-19.

The chain has TRBV5-4 and TRBJ2-3, with 9 bases matching TRBD2. This CDR3 spans 16 amino acids. From germline, CDR1 is SGHNT and CDR2 YYREEE (reference sequence). Unmatched junction bases numbered 7, after V lost 4 bases and J lost 1 base. The CDR3 DNA reads as TGTGCCAGCAGCGATAGCGGGAGTCAGGGCACAGATACGCAGTATTTT. Encoded protein: CASSDSGSQGTDTQYF.

The rearrangement joins TRBV27 to TRBJ2-2; 7 positions agree with TRBD2. Losses at the gene ends were 2 bases for V and 6 bases for J; bases not matched to a gene: 3. This CDR3 comprises 14 residues. Germline values: CDR1 MNHEY, CDR2 SMNVEV (reference sequence). The CDR3 region has the DNA TGTGCCAGCAGTTTAAGCGGGGATCCCGGGGAGCTGTTTTTT. It codes for CASSLSGDPGELFF.

V usage is TRBV28 and J usage is TRBJ1-6, with TRBD1 identical over 7 bases. The CDR3 spans 15 residues. V lost 6 bases and J lost 4; bases outside the gene matches: 6. Germline V lookup: CDR1 MDHEN, CDR2 SYDVKM. CDR3 amino acids: CASSPGTVYNSPLHF. The CDR3 DNA is TGTGCCAGCAGCCCTGGGACAGTATATAATTCACCCCTCCACTTT.

V usage is TRBV7-2 and J usage is TRBJ2-3, with 11 bases lining up with TRBD2. This CDR3 comprises 19 residues. Germline V gives CDR1 SGHTA, CDR2 FQGNSA. The trim removed 1 base at V and 2 bases at J, leaving 11 bases unmatched. The CDR3 region is CASSLVGTSGGATTDTQYF. The DNA for the CDR3 is TGTGCCAGCAGCTTAGTGGGGACTAGCGGCGGCGCCACCACAGATACGCAGTATTTT.

The chain combines TRBV2 with TRBJ1-1; D uncertain. The CDR3 length is 13 residues. Trimming removed 6 bases from V and 4 bases from J, with 12 bases in between. CDR1 and CDR2 from the germline V gene are SNHLY and FYNNEI. CDR3 DNA sequence: TGTGCCAGCAGCTCTAGGGAGAGCACTGAAGCTTTCTTT. This gives the protein CASSSRESTEAFF.

The rearrangement joins TRBV25-1 to TRBJ2-2, with TRBD1 matching over 7 bases. The CDR3 is 15 amino acids. The V gene's germline CDR1 is MGHDK and CDR2 SYGVNS. V lost 3 bases to trimming and J lost 6 bases; unmatched junction nucleotides: 7. CDR3 coding DNA: TGTGCCAGCAGTGATACGACAGGGTACGCCGGGGAGCTGTTTTTT. Translating gives CASSDTTGYAGELFF.

CDR3: CASSYLQGNYGYTF. The CDR3 nucleotides are TGTGCCAGCAGTTACTTACAGGGGAACTATGGCTACACCTTC. The rearrangement joins TRBV6-5 to TRBJ1-2, with 7 bases fitting TRBD1. Germline CDR1 reads MNHEY; CDR2 reads SVGAGI. The CDR3 spans 14 residues. Trimming cost V 1 base and J 2 bases; bases outside gene matches: 1.